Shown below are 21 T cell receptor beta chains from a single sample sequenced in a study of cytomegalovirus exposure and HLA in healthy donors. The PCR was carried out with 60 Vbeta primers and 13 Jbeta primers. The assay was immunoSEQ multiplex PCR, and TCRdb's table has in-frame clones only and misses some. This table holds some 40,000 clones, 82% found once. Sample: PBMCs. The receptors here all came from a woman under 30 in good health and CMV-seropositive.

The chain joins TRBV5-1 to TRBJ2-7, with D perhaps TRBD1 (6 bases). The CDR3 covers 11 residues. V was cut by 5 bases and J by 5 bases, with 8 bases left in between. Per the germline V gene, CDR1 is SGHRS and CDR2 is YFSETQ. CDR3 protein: CASRQGNEQYF. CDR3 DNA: TGCGCCAGCAGACAGGGAAACGAGCAGTACTTC. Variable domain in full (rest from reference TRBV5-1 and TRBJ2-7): KAGVTQTPRYLIKTRGQQVTLSCSPISGHRSVSWYQQTPGQGLQFLFEYFSETQRNKGNFPGRFSGRQFSNSRSEMNVSTLELGDSALYLCASRQGNEQYFGPGTRLTVT.

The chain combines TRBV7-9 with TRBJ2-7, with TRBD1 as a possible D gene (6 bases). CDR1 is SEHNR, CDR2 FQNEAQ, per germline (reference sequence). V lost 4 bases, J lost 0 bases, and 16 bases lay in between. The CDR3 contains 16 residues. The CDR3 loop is CASSSHVTGSSYEQYF. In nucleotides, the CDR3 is TGTGCCAGCAGCTCACATGTTACAGGGAGCTCCTACGAGCAGTACTTC.

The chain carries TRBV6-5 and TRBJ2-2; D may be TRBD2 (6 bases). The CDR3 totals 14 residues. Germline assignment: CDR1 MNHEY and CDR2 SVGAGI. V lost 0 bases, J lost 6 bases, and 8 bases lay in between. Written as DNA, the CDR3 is TGTGCCAGCAGTTACTCGCCGGGGGCCGGGGAGCTGTTTTTT. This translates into CASSYSPGAGELFF.

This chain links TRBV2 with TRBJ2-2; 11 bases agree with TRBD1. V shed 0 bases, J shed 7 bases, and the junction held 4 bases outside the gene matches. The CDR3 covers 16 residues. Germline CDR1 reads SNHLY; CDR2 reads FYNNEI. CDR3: CASSEAGQGASGELFF. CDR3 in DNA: TGTGCCAGCAGTGAAGCTGGACAGGGGGCCAGCGGGGAGCTGTTTTTT.

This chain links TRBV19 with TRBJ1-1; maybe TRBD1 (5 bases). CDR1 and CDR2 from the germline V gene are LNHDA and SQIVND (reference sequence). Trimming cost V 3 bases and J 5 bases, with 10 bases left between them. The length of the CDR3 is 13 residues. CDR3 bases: TGTGCCAGTAGTATGGGGGGGACGACTGAAGCTTTCTTT. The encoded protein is CASSMGGTTEAFF.

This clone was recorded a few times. CDR3 DNA sequence: TGTGCCTGGACTGGGACAGGGGATTCACCCCTCCACTTT. It yields the protein CAWTGTGDSPLHF. The rearrangement links TRBV30 to TRBJ1-6, with 10 positions matching TRBD1. The V segment lost 4 bases and the J segment 8 bases; nucleotides outside the gene matches: 2. This CDR3 has 13 amino acids. Germline CDR1 and CDR2: GTSNPN and SVGIG (reference sequence).

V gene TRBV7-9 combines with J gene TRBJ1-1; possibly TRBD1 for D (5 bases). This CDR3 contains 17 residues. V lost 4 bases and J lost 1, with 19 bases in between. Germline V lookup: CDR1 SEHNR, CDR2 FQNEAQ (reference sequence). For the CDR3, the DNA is TGTGCCAGCAGCTCAGCGCACCTTCGGGGGGGGAACACTGAAGCTTTCTTT. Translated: CASSSAHLRGGNTEAFF.

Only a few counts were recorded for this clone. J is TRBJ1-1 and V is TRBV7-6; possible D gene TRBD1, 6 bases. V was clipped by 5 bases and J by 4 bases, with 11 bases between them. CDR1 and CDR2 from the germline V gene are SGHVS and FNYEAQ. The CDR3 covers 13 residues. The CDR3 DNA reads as TGTGCCAGCAGCCCTGGACAGTCCACTGAAGCTTTCTTT. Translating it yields CASSPGQSTEAFF.

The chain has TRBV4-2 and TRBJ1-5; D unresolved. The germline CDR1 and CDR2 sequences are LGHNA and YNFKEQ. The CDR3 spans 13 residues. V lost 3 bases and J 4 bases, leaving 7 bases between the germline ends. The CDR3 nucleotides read TGTGCCAGCAGCCAGAGCGGGAATCAGCCCCAGCATTTT. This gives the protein CASSQSGNQPQHF.

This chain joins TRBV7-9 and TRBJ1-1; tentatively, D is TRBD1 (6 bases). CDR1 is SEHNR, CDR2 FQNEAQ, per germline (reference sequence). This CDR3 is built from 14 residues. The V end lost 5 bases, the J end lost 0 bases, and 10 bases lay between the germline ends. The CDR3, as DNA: TGTGCCAGCAGCCGACAGGCTATGAACACTGAAGCTTTCTTT. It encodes CASSRQAMNTEAFF.

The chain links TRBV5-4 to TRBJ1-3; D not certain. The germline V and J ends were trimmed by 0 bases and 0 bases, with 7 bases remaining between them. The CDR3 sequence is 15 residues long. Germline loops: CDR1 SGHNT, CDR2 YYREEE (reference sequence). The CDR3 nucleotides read TGTGCCAGCAGCTTGGCCCGGGGCTCTGGAAACACCATATATTTT. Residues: CASSLARGSGNTIYF.

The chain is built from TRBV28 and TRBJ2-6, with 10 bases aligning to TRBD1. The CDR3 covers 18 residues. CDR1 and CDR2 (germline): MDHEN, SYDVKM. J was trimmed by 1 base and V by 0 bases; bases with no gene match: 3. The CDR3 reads CASSLWGQGMSGANVLTF. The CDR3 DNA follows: TGTGCCAGCAGTTTATGGGGACAGGGGATGTCTGGGGCCAACGTCCTGACTTTC.

The CDR3 loop is CASSPTSGGNEQFF. The CDR3 coding sequence is TGTGCCAGCAGCCCGACTAGCGGGGGCAATGAGCAGTTCTTC. V usage is TRBV7-9 and J usage is TRBJ2-1; 12 bases are a match to TRBD2. The length of the CDR3 is 14 residues. The V gene end was trimmed by 5 bases and the J gene end by 6 bases; junction bases not matched to a gene: 2. CDR1 SEHNR and CDR2 FQNEAQ come from the germline V gene (reference sequence).

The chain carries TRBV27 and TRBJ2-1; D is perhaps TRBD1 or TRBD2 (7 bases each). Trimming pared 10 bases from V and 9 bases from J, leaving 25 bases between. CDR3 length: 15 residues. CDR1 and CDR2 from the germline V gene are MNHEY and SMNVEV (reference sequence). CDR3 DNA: TGTGCCACCAGGGGGGGGGCGCTGGGTTGGGCTGAGCAGTTCTTC. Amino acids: CATRGGALGWAEQFF.

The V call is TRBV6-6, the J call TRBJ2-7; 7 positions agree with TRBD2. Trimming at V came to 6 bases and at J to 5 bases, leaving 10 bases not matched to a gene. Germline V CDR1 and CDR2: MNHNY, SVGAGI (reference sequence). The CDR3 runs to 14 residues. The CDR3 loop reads CASRGEGGPHEQYF. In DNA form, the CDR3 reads TGTGCCAGCAGAGGAGAGGGAGGGCCCCACGAGCAGTACTTC.

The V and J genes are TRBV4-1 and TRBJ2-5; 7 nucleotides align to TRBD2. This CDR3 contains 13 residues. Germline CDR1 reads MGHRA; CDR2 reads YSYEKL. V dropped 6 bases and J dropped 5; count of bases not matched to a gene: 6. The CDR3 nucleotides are TGCGCCAGCAGTCGGTGGGAGGGGGAGACCCAGTACTTC. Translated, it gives CASSRWEGETQYF.

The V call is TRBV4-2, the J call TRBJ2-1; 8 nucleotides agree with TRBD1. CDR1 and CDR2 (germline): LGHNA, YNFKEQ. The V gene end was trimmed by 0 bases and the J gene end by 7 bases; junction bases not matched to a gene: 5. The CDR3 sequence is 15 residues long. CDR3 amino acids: CASSQEWTGPNEQFF. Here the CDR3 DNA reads TGTGCCAGCAGCCAAGAGTGGACAGGGCCGAATGAGCAGTTCTTC.

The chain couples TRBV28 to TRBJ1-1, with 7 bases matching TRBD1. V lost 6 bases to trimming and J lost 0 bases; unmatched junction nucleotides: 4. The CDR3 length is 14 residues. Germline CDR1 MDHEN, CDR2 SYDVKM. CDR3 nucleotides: TGTGCCAGCAGCACAGACAGGGTGAACACTGAAGCTTTCTTT. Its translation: CASSTDRVNTEAFF. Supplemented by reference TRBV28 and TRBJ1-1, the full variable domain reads DVKVTQSSRYLVKRTGEKVFLECVQDMDHENMFWYRQDPGLGLRLIYFSYDVKMKEKGDIPEGYSVSREKKERFSLILESASTNQTSMYLCASSTDRVNTEAFFGQGTRLTVV.

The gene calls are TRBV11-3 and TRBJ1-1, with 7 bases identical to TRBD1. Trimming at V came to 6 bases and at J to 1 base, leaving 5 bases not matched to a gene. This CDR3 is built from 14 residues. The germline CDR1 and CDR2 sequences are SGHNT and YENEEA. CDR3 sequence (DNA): TGTGCCAGCAGTCGACAGGGAGAGAACACTGAAGCTTTCTTT. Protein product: CASSRQGENTEAFF. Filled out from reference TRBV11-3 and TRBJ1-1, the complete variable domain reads EAGVVQSPRYKIIEKKQPVAFWCNPISGHNTLYWYLQNLGQGPELLIRYENEEAVDDSQLPKDRFSAERLKGVDSTLKIQPAELGDSAVYLCASSRQGENTEAFFGQGTRLTVV.

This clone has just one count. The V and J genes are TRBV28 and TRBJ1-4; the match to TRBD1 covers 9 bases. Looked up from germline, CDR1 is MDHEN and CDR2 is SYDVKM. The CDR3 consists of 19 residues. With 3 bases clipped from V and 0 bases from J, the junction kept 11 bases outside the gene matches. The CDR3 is CASSFLLRTGVATNEKLFF. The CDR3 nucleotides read TGTGCCAGCAGTTTCCTATTGCGGACAGGGGTTGCAACTAATGAAAAACTGTTTTTT.

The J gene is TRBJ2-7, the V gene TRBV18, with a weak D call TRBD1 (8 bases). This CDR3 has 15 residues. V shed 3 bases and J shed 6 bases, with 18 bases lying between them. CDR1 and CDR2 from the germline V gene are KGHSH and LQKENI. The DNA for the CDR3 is TGTGCCAGCTCACCCCAACAGGGGGGGAGATCCGAGCAGTACTTC. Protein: CASSPQQGGRSEQYF.